The clone carrying this T cell receptor beta chain occurred a few times. RNA transcripts gave rise to amplified TCR beta CDR3 regions. When the TCR CDR3 underwent first-round RT-PCR, the HTBI primer set was used. TCRdb analysed the multiplex PCR reads with MiXCR anew, one entry per CDR3 protein. The data show around 480,000 distinct CDR3 sequences, over 13% seen once. These data are taken from a study of T cells in Graves' hyperthyroidism and ophthalmopathy. Those patients with uncontrolled infection, other autoimmune disease, pregnancy or lactation were excluded. The germline V gene encodes CDR1 SGHTS and CDR2 YDEGEE. This CDR3 region has 16 residues. The J segment lost 1 base and the V segment lost 4 bases, leaving 4 bases of the junction unmatched.

Sequenced sample: blood. The clonotype originates from a woman aged 18-35 years with Graves' hyperthyroidism. The chain joins TRBV5-8 to TRBJ2-2; 10 bases map to TRBD2. This CDR3 is CASSTGLAVNTGELFF. CDR3 in DNA: TGTGCCAGCAGCACCGGACTAGCGGTGAACACCGGGGAGCTGTTTTTT. Together with reference TRBV5-8 and TRBJ2-2, the CDR3 gives the full variable domain: EAGVTQSPTHLIKTRGQQATLRCSPISGHTSVYWYQQALGLGLQFLLWYDEGEERNRGNFPPRFSGRQFPNYSSELNVNALELEDSALYLCASSTGLAVNTGELFFGEGSRLTVL.